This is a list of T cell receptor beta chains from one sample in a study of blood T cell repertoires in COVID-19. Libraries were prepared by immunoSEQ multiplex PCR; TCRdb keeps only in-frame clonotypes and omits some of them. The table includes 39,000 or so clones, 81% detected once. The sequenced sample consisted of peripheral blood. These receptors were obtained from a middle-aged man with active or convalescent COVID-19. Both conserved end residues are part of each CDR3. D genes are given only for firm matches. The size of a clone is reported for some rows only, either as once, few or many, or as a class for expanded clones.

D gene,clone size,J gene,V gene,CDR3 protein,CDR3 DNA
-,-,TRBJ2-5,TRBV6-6,CASNNGETQYF,TGTGCCAGCAACAACGGGGAGACCCAGTACTTC
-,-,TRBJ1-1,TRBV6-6,CASNPEGQRTEAFF,TGTGCCAGCAACCCGGAGGGGCAGAGGACTGAAGCTTTCTTT
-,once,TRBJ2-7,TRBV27,CASRSWSSSSYEQYF,TGTGCCAGCAGGTCGTGGTCCTCGAGCTCCTACGAGCAGTACTTC
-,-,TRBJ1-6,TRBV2,CASGYSSPLHF,TGTGCCAGCGGTTATAGCTCACCCCTCCACTTT
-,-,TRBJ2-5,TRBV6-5,CASSYAAAYQETQYF,TGTGCCAGCAGTTACGCCGCAGCGTACCAAGAGACCCAGTACTTC
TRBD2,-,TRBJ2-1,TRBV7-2,CASSSQASGGSEQFF,TGTGCCAGCAGCTCCCAGGCTAGCGGGGGAAGTGAGCAGTTCTTC
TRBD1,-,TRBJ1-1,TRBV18,CASSQGAEAFF,TGTGCCAGCTCGCAGGGGGCTGAAGCTTTCTTT
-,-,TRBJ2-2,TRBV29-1,CSVEDRAGKSMSTGELFF,TGCAGCGTTGAAGATCGGGCAGGGAAAAGCATGAGCACCGGGGAGCTGTTTTTT
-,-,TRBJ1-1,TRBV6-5,CASSYKRSTEAFF,TGTGCCAGCAGTTATAAGAGGAGCACTGAAGCTTTCTTT
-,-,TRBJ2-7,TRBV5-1,CASSLSPTYEQYF,TGCGCCAGCAGCTTGTCCCCTACCTACGAGCAGTACTTC
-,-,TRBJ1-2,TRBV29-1,CSAEDSYGYTF,TGCAGCGCCGAGGACAGCTATGGCTACACCTTC
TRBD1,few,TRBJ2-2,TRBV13,CASSLTLNPDGQGALGTGELFF,TGTGCCAGCAGCTTAACGTTAAACCCGGACGGACAGGGGGCGCTGGGCACCGGGGAGCTGTTTTTT
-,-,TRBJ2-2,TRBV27,CASRRNTGELFF,TGTGCCAGCAGGCGGAACACCGGGGAGCTGTTTTTT
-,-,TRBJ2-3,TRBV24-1,CATSDFGTGADTQYF,TGTGCCACCAGTGATTTCGGCACAGGCGCAGATACGCAGTATTTT
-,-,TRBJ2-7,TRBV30,CAWRTGYEQYF,TGTGCCTGGAGAACCGGGTACGAGCAGTACTTC
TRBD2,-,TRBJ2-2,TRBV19,CASSRRGAGTGELFF,TGTGCCAGTAGTAGGCGGGGGGCGGGAACCGGGGAGCTGTTTTTT
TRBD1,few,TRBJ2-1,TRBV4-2,CASSQGQGGYNEQFF,TGTGCCAGCAGCCAAGGACAGGGGGGTTACAATGAGCAGTTCTTC
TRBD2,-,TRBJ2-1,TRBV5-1,CASSPSGTTYNEQFF,TGCGCCAGCAGCCCTAGCGGGACGACTTACAATGAGCAGTTCTTC
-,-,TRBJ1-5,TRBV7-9,CASSPGDGTNQPQHF,TGTGCCAGCAGCCCAGGGGATGGTACCAATCAGCCCCAGCATTTT
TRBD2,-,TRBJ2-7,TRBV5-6,CASSLGGLSGSVSYEQYF,TGTGCCAGCAGCTTGGGGGGACTTAGCGGGAGTGTGTCCTACGAGCAGTACTTC
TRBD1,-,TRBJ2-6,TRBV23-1,CASSWDRGPGANVLTF,TGCGCCAGCAGTTGGGACAGGGGCCCGGGGGCCAACGTCCTGACTTTC
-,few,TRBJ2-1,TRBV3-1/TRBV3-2,CASSPGGWEQFF,TGTGCCAGCAGCCCTGGGGGGTGGGAGCAGTTCTTC
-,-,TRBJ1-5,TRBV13,CASSLRDYSNQPQHF,TGTGCCAGCAGCCTCCGGGATTATAGCAATCAGCCCCAGCATTTT
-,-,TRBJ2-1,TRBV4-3,CASSQDLGLQGNEQFF,TGCGCCAGCAGCCAAGATTTGGGGCTGCAGGGGAATGAGCAGTTCTTC
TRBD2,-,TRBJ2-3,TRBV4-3,CAAGGGATDTQYF,TGCGCCGCTGGCGGGGGGGCCACAGATACGCAGTATTTT
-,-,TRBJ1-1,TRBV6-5,CASSRGGTEAFF,TGTGCCAGCTCGCGGGGGGGCACTGAAGCTTTCTTT
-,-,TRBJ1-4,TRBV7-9,CASSPFNEKLFF,TGTGCCAGCAGCCCGTTTAATGAAAAACTGTTTTTT
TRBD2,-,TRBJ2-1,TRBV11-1,CASSPGLAGWDPFF,TGTGCCAGCAGCCCGGGACTAGCGGGATGGGATCCGTTCTTC
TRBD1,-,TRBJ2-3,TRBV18,CATSGQGATDTQYF,TGTGCCACCTCGGGACAGGGGGCCACAGATACGCAGTATTTT
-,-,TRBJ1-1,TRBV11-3,CASSPRVSQGHTEAFF,TGTGCCAGCAGCCCACGGGTGAGTCAGGGGCACACTGAAGCTTTCTTT
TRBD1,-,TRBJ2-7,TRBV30,CAWSAYSGQGGEQYF,TGTGCCTGGAGCGCTTACTCGGGACAGGGGGGCGAGCAGTACTTC
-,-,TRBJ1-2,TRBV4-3,CASSQDLTGNYGYTF,TGCGCCAGCAGCCAAGATTTAACAGGGAACTATGGCTACACCTTC
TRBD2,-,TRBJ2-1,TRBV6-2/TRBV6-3,CASSRLAGGPNEQFF,TGTGCCAGCAGCCGACTAGCGGGGGGGCCGAATGAGCAGTTCTTC
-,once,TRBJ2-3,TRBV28,CASSEGGPADTQYF,TGTGCCAGCAGTGAGGGGGGGCCCGCAGATACGCAGTATTTT
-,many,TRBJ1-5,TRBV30,CAWSRAVGAQPQHF,TGTGCCTGGAGTAGGGCAGTGGGAGCTCAGCCCCAGCATTTT
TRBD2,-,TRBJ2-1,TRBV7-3,CASSFLAGVGEQFF,TGTGCCAGCAGCTTTTTAGCGGGGGTAGGCGAGCAGTTCTTC
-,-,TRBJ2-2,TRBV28,CASSLWPDSTGELFF,TGTGCCAGCAGTTTATGGCCTGACAGCACCGGGGAGCTGTTTTTT
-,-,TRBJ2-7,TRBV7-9,CASSRLGASSYEQYF,TGTGCCAGCAGCCGGCTTGGGGCGTCCTCCTACGAGCAGTACTTC
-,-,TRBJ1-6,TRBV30,CAWRSPDSSYNSPLHF,TGTGCCTGGAGATCCCCGGACAGCTCCTATAATTCACCCCTCCACTTT
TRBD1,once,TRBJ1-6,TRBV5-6,CASSDPGQGHNSPLHF,TGTGCCAGCAGCGATCCGGGACAGGGTCATAATTCACCCCTCCACTTT
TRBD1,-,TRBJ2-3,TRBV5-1,CASLLRGFSTDTQYF,TGCGCCAGCCTGCTCAGGGGGTTTTCCACAGATACGCAGTATTTT
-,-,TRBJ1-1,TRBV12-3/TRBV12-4,CASSLAPFGAFF,TGTGCCAGCAGTTTAGCGCCGTTCGGGGCTTTCTTT
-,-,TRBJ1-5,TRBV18,CASSPGGGNQPQHF,TGTGCCAGCTCACCTGGGGGGGGCAATCAGCCCCAGCATTTT
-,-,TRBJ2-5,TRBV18,CASSPFRVGGEETQYF,TGTGCCAGCTCACCATTTCGGGTCGGGGGAGAGGAGACCCAGTACTTC
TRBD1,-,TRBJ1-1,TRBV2,CASSAVPQGGEAFF,TGTGCCAGCAGTGCGGTTCCACAGGGGGGTGAAGCTTTCTTT
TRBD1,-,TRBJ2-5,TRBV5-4,CASSKDRVETQYF,TGTGCCAGCAGCAAGGACAGGGTCGAGACCCAGTACTTC
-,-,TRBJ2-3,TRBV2,CASSEVGVGTDTQYF,TGTGCCAGCAGTGAGGTCGGGGTTGGCACAGATACGCAGTATTTT
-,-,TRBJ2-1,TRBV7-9,CASSLELINEQFF,TGTGCCAGCAGCTTAGAACTAATCAATGAGCAGTTCTTC
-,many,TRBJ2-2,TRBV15,CATSRAEVGELFF,TGTGCCACCAGCAGAGCGGAGGTCGGGGAGCTGTTTTTT
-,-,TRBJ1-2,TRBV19,CASSIAGRASNGYTF,TGTGCCAGTAGTATAGCGGGCAGGGCCTCGAATGGCTACACCTTC
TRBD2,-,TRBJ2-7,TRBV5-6,CASSPSRLAGVPLGEQYF,TGTGCCAGCAGCCCAAGTCGGCTAGCGGGGGTACCGCTGGGCGAGCAGTACTTC
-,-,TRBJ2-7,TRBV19,CASSIDISGYEQYF,TGTGCCAGTAGTATAGATATAAGCGGCTACGAGCAGTACTTC
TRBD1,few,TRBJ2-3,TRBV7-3,CASSRTGGPDTQYF,TGTGCCAGCAGCCGGACAGGGGGTCCAGATACGCAGTATTTT